The sample holds many counts of the clone carrying this T cell receptor (beta chain). Its antigen is still unknown. The length of the CDR3 is 14 residues. V gave up 6 bases and J gave up 2 bases; unmatched junction bases: 3. Germline loops: CDR1 MNHNS, CDR2 SASEGT. TCRdb re-analysed the reads in MiXCR, keeping a single row per CDR3 protein. The sample lists 35,000 to 50,000 distinct CDR3 sequences; more than 10% were seen once. The data originate from a study of type 1 regulatory T cells. Turning to the study itself: T-allo10 is an in vitro-generated, Tr1-enriched CD4 T cell product specific for alloantigen.

V and J are TRBV6-1 and TRBJ1-5; 8 bases align to TRBD1. The sequence was collected from a human donor in good health. The sample was cultured non-Tr1 T cells, either the whole culture or a sorted T cell fraction (not recorded which). Written as DNA, the CDR3 is TGTGCCAGCAGGGGGACAGGCCGCAATCAGCCCCAGCATTTT. Residues: CASRGTGRNQPQHF.